A selection of T cell receptor beta chains follows, all from one sample in a study of blood T cell repertoires in COVID-19. Data came from immunoSEQ multiplex PCR; TCRdb stores just in-frame clones and leaves some out. The sample records fewer than 400,000 clones, 85% being singletons. The specimen sequenced was peripheral blood. The source of these receptors is a woman aged 18-30 years with acute or convalescent COVID-19. Each CDR3 is given without its conserved first and last residue.

J gene | V gene | CDR3 protein
TRBJ2-2 | TRBV11-3 | ASGRETGELF
TRBJ1-6 | TRBV19 | ASSIDGTPNSPLH
TRBJ2-7 | TRBV5-6 | ASSPTGGARHEQY
TRBJ2-1 | TRBV6-6 | ASSLGTRGNNEQF
TRBJ1-4 | TRBV9 | ASTPGGANEKLF
TRBJ2-1 | TRBV19 | ASTLTSGNEQF
TRBJ1-4 | TRBV5-5 | ASSLEGQRNEKLF
TRBJ2-1 | TRBV7-9 | ASSLRGEQF
TRBJ2-5 | TRBV11-2 | ASSFNRGKETQY
TRBJ1-1 | TRBV12-3/TRBV12-4 | ASGGTENTEAF
TRBJ2-1 | TRBV20-1 | SVRGNEQF
TRBJ2-7 | TRBV6-5 | ASSYSKREAYEQY
TRBJ1-5 | TRBV24-1 | ATRDRDDQPQH
TRBJ2-7 | TRBV7-2 | ASSLDRSSYEQY
TRBJ2-2 | TRBV13 | ASSLEAPRGAGGLDTGELF
TRBJ2-7 | TRBV5-1 | ASSFGQGSYEQY
TRBJ1-2 | TRBV7-9 | ASSLFGTGDGYT
TRBJ2-7 | TRBV5-6 | ASRGTASYYEQY
TRBJ2-2 | TRBV3-1/TRBV3-2 | ATVQVQGGELF
TRBJ1-6 | TRBV30 | AWSLAGPRNSPLH
TRBJ1-1 | TRBV6-6 | ASTNEGLGKEAF
TRBJ1-1 | TRBV12-5 | ASGLALTATEAF
TRBJ2-7 | TRBV27 | ASSFGLAGAGEQY
TRBJ1-6 | TRBV28 | ASSFNRDHSPLH
TRBJ2-7 | TRBV6-4 | ATSVTSGRLRW